This T cell receptor (beta chain) was documented in a study of T and B cells in COVID-19 patients. In germline, CDR1 is SGHDT, CDR2 YYEEEE. After removal of 0 bases from V and 0 bases from J, the junction contained 1 base not matched to a gene. This CDR3 comprises 15 residues. From blood, roughly 240-550 ng of genomic DNA served as TRB template. TRB rearrangements were amplified by multiplex PCR with BIOMED2 TRB-A/B primers. TCRdb re-derived calls from the multiplex PCR reads in MiXCR, one entry per CDR3 protein. The sample consists of 6,500 to 8,500 distinct CDR3 sequences, approximately 30% of them appearing once.

Material: blood. The gene calls are TRBV5-6 and TRBJ1-1; 8 positions agree with TRBD1. This TCR came from a human donor with active COVID-19. In DNA form, the CDR3 reads TGTGCCAGCAGCTTGGGGGACAGGCTGAACACTGAAGCTTTCTTT. Its translation: CASSLGDRLNTEAFF.